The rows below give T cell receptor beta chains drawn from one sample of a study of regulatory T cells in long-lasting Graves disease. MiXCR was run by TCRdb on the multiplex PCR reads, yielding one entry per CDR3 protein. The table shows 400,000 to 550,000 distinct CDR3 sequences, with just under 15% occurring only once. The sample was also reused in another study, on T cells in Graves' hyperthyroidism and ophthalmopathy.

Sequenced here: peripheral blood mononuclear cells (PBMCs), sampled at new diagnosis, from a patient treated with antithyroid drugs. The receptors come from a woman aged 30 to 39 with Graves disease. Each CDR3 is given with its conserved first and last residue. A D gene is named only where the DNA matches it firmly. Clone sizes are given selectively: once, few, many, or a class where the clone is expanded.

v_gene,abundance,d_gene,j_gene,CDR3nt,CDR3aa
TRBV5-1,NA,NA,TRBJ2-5,TGCGCCAGCAGCTTGGACGGGCACAGGGTGCGGGAGACCCAGTACTTC,CASSLDGHRVRETQYF
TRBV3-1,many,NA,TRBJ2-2,TGTGCCAGCAGCCCCCTCGGGGGGAACACCGGGGAGCTGTTTTTT,CASSPLGGNTGELFF
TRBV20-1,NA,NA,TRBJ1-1,TGCAGTGCTAGTCAGGGGCATTTGAACACTGAAGCTTTCTTT,CSASQGHLNTEAFF
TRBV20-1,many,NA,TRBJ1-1,TGCAGTGCTAGAGGAAATGAGAACACTGAAGCTTTCTTT,CSARGNENTEAFF
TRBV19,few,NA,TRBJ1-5,TGTGCCAGCTCAGCACAGAATAGCAATCAGCCCCAGCATTTT,CASSAQNSNQPQHF
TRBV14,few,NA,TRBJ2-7,TGTGCCAGCAGCCAAACCCTAGGACTTTCCTACGAGCAGTACTTC,CASSQTLGLSYEQYF
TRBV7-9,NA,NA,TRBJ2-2,TGTGCCAGCAGCCCATCCCCGGGACGGAAAACTTTCACCGGGGAGCTGTTTTTT,CASSPSPGRKTFTGELFF
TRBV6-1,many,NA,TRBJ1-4,TGTGCCAGCGGGTGGACCGTAGGAACTAATGAAAAACTGTTTTTT,CASGWTVGTNEKLFF
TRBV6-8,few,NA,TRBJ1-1,TGTGCCAGCAGTTACGCGTTACATGAGGGGGGAGACACTGAAGCTTTCTTT,CASSYALHEGGDTEAFF
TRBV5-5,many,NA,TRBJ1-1,TGTGCCAGCAGCTTGTACTGGGGTTACAACACTGAAGCTTTCTTT,CASSLYWGYNTEAFF
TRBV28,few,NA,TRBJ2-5,TGTGCCAGCAGTTTCGGGACCGCGGAGTGGAGTAAGACCCAGTACTTC,CASSFGTAEWSKTQYF
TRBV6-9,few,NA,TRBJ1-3,TGTGCCAGCAGTTCTTGGTTTGGCGCCTCTGGAAACACCATATATTTT,CASSSWFGASGNTIYF
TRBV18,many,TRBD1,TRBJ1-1,TGTGCCAGCTCAAACAGGGGTATGAACACTGAAGCTTTCTTT,CASSNRGMNTEAFF
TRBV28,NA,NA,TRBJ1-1,TGTGCCAGCAGTTTTCTTTCTAGGGGTATCACTGAAGCTTTCTTT,CASSFLSRGITEAFF